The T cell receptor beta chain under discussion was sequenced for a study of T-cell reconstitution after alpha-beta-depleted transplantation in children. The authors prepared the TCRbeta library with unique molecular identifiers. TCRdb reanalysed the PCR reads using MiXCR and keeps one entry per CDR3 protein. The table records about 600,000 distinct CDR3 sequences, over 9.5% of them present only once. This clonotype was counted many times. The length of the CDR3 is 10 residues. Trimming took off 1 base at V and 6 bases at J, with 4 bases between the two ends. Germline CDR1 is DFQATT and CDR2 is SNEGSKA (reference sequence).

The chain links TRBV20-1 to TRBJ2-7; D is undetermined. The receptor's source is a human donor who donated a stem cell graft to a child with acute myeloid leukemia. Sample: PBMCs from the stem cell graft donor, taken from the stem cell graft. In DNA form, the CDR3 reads TGCAGTGCTAGAGTAGCCGAGCAGTACTTC. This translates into CSARVAEQYF.